This T cell receptor beta chain derives from a study of blood T cell repertoires in COVID-19. On the study more broadly: T cells, B-cell-depleted T cells, or PBMCs supplied cDNA or gDNA.

In the original workflow: Reference gene primer amplification gave nucleated cell count estimates. The method was immunoSEQ multiplex PCR; TCRdb's version includes in-frame clones alone and lacks a portion of them. V and J calls and clone size follow that table, whereas D and trimming were derived from the DNA. The sample shows under 20,000 clones, more than 75% of them seen only once. This CDR3 is 16 amino acids long. Looked up from germline, CDR1 is LNHDA and CDR2 is SQIVND (reference sequence). V gave up 5 bases and J gave up 5 bases; unmatched junction bases: 12. This TCR came from a man in his 60s with active or convalescent COVID-19. This chain uses TRBV19 with TRBJ2-1; 7 bases agree with TRBD2. The material sequenced was peripheral blood. The DNA of the CDR3 is TGTGCCAGTAGTCGTTTGACTAGCAGGACTGACAATGAGCAGTTCTTC. Translating it yields CASSRLTSRTDNEQFF.